The 4 T cell receptor beta chains given below trace back to one sample, sequenced in a study of cytomegalovirus exposure and HLA in healthy donors. 60 Vbeta and 13 Jbeta primers were used in PCR. Measured with immunoSEQ multiplex PCR; TCRdb has only the in-frame clones, and not every one. This table holds 200,000 to 250,000 clones, more than 60% found once. Sequenced input: PBMCs. All receptors derive from a woman aged 55-69 years in good health and CMV-seropositive.

This clone occurred once. The V gene is TRBV7-9, the J gene TRBJ1-4, with 9 nucleotides matching TRBD1. V was clipped by 5 bases and J by 5 bases; unmatched bases: 6. Germline V gene lookup returns CDR1 SEHNR and CDR2 FQNEAQ (reference sequence). The CDR3 covers 15 residues. This chain's CDR3 is CASSPGQGRNEKLFF. The CDR3 coding sequence is TGTGCCAGCAGCCCGGGACAGGGAAGAAATGAAAAACTGTTTTTT. The variable domain in full, completed from reference TRBV7-9 and TRBJ1-4, reads DTGVSQNPRHKITKRGQNVTFRCDPISEHNRLYWYRQTLGQGPEFLTYFQNEAQLEKSRLLSDRFSAERPKGSFSTLEIQRTEQGDSAMYLCASSPGQGRNEKLFFGSGTQLSVL.

The rearrangement links TRBV7-2 to TRBJ1-2; weak D call: TRBD1 (5 bases). Trimming took off 1 base at V and 4 bases at J, with 10 bases between the two ends. The CDR3 runs to 14 residues. CDR1 and CDR2 (germline): SGHTA, FQGNSA. This CDR3 is CASSLVGRSYGYTF. In DNA form, the CDR3 reads TGTGCCAGCAGCTTAGTGGGGCGCTCCTATGGCTACACCTTC. Using reference TRBV7-2 and TRBJ1-2 for the parts outside the CDR3, the full variable domain is GAGVSQSPSNKVTEKGKDVELRCDPISGHTALYWYRQSLGQGLEFLIYFQGNSAPDKSGLPSDRFSAERTGGSVSTLTIQRTQQEDSAVYLCASSLVGRSYGYTFGSGTRLTVV.

This clone was counted a few times. This chain joins TRBV7-2 and TRBJ2-2; no clear D gene. CDR3 length: 12 residues. Germline assignment: CDR1 SGHTA and CDR2 FQGNSA. V was pared by 5 bases and J by 4 bases, with 5 bases between. In nucleotides, the CDR3 is TGTGCCAGCAGCCAACTCACCGGGGAGCTGTTTTTT. Protein product: CASSQLTGELFF.

This clone was picked up a small number of times. The CDR3 bases are TGTGCCAGCTCAAAGGTCCGGGACACTGAAGCTTTCTTT. This translates into CASSKVRDTEAFF. The gene calls are TRBV6-1 and TRBJ1-1, with no clear D. With 8 bases removed from V and 3 bases from J, the gap between germline ends came to 13 bases. The CDR3 has 13 residues. The germline CDR1 and CDR2 sequences are MNHNS and SASEGT.